This is a list of T cell receptor beta chains from one sample in a study of cytomegalovirus exposure and HLA in healthy donors. The data were produced by immunoSEQ multiplex PCR, yet TCRdb's version contains in-frame clones alone and is incomplete. The repertoire holds 150,000 to 200,000 clones, with around 80% as singletons. The sequenced sample was PBMCs. The receptors stem from a male donor in good health and CMV-seropositive. CDR3s leave out the opening cysteine and the closing phenylalanine or tryptophan. Each record gives: V gene, J gene, CDR3 protein.

v_gene: TRBV9; j_gene: TRBJ2-3; CDR3aa: ASSPSGRADTQY
v_gene: TRBV7-9; j_gene: TRBJ2-7; CDR3aa: ASSLTAGEAYEQY
v_gene: TRBV4-3; j_gene: TRBJ1-4; CDR3aa: ASTAQGGGLATNEKLF
v_gene: TRBV5-1; j_gene: TRBJ2-7; CDR3aa: ASRTQGGSYEQY
v_gene: TRBV6-1; j_gene: TRBJ2-7; CDR3aa: ASSELGTGGYEQY
v_gene: TRBV7-2; j_gene: TRBJ2-5; CDR3aa: ASSFRAGVGQETQY
v_gene: TRBV18; j_gene: TRBJ1-2; CDR3aa: ASSPGSTNYGYT
v_gene: TRBV21-1; j_gene: TRBJ2-1; CDR3aa: ASSKRLASTYNEQF
v_gene: TRBV9; j_gene: TRBJ2-1; CDR3aa: ASSVAVTGTSGIVSYNEQF
v_gene: TRBV5-6; j_gene: TRBJ2-5; CDR3aa: ASKTWLLETQY
v_gene: TRBV4-1; j_gene: TRBJ1-2; CDR3aa: ASSQGGPYGYT
v_gene: TRBV27; j_gene: TRBJ2-1; CDR3aa: ASTPRRPPAFNEQF
v_gene: TRBV7-2; j_gene: TRBJ2-7; CDR3aa: ASSLRGDGSYEQY
v_gene: TRBV27; j_gene: TRBJ1-6; CDR3aa: ASTRTPYSPLH
v_gene: TRBV6-5; j_gene: TRBJ2-1; CDR3aa: ASTPEAVSYNEQF
v_gene: TRBV7-9; j_gene: TRBJ1-1; CDR3aa: ASSLVASEAF
v_gene: TRBV7-9; j_gene: TRBJ1-5; CDR3aa: SSSTGQPNQPQH
v_gene: TRBV27; j_gene: TRBJ2-5; CDR3aa: ASTTYESGSFQETQY
v_gene: TRBV2; j_gene: TRBJ2-1; CDR3aa: ASVLGTSGYNEQF
v_gene: TRBV4-3; j_gene: TRBJ2-1; CDR3aa: ASSLGQGVVEQF
v_gene: TRBV27; j_gene: TRBJ2-5; CDR3aa: ATRRAGGLQETQY
v_gene: TRBV27; j_gene: TRBJ2-5; CDR3aa: ASSLSAGVVETQY
v_gene: TRBV7-3; j_gene: TRBJ1-2; CDR3aa: ASSSQGAINYGYT
v_gene: TRBV11-2; j_gene: TRBJ2-1; CDR3aa: ASSYLMGQSYNEQF
v_gene: TRBV30; j_gene: TRBJ1-2; CDR3aa: AWSRGRGKNGYT
v_gene: TRBV7-9; j_gene: TRBJ2-1; CDR3aa: ASSSIAGGYNEQF
v_gene: TRBV28; j_gene: TRBJ1-3; CDR3aa: ASSLPGPFSGIGNTIY
v_gene: TRBV9; j_gene: TRBJ2-7; CDR3aa: ASSQSGPSYEQY
v_gene: TRBV5-1; j_gene: TRBJ2-1; CDR3aa: ASSVTFYNEQF
v_gene: TRBV19; j_gene: TRBJ2-7; CDR3aa: ASSTRVYSYEQY
v_gene: TRBV19; j_gene: TRBJ2-1; CDR3aa: ASSKVAGHSEQF
v_gene: TRBV10-3; j_gene: TRBJ1-5; CDR3aa: AISDGTGTLYQPQH
v_gene: TRBV12-5; j_gene: .; CDR3aa: ASGSWDSLGRYEQY
v_gene: TRBV7-2; j_gene: TRBJ2-7; CDR3aa: ASSIQEGAYEQY
v_gene: TRBV11-3; j_gene: TRBJ2-1; CDR3aa: ASSLDLGGEQF